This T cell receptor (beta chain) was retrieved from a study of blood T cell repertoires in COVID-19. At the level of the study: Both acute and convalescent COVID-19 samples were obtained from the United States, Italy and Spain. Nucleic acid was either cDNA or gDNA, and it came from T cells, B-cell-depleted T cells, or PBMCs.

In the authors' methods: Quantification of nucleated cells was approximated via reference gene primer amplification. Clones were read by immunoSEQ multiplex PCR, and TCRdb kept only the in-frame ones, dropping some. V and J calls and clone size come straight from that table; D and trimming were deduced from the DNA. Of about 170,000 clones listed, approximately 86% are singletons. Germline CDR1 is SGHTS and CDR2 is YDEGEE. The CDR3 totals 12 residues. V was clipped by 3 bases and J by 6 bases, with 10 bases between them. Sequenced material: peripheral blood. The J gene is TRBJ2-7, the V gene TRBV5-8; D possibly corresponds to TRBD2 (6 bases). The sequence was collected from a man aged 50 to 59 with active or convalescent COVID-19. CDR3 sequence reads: CASSSRSGEQYF. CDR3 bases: TGTGCCAGCAGCTCCCGTAGCGGCGAGCAGTACTTC.